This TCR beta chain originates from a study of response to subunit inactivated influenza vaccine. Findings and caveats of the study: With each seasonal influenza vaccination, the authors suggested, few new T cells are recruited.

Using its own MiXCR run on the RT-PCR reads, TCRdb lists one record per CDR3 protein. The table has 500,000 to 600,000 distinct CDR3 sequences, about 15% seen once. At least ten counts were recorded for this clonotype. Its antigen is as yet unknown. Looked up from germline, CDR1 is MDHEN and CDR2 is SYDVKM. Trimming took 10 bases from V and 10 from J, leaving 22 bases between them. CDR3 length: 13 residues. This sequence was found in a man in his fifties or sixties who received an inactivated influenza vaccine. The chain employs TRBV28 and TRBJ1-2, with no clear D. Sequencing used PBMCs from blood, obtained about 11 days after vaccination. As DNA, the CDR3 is TGTGCCACCCAAGACCCTCTGAACTTAGTCTACACCTTC. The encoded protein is CATQDPLNLVYTF.